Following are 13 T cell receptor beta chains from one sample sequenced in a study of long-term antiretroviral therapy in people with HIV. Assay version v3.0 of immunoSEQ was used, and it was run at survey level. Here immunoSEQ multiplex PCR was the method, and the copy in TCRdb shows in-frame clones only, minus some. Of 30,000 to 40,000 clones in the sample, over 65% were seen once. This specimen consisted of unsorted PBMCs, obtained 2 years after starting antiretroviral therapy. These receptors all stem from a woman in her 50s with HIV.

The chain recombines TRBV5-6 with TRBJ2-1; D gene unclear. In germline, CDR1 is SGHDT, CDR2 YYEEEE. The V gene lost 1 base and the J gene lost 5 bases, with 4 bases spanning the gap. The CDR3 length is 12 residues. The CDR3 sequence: CASSLTDNEQFF. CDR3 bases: TGTGCCAGCAGCTTGACAGACAATGAGCAGTTCTTC.

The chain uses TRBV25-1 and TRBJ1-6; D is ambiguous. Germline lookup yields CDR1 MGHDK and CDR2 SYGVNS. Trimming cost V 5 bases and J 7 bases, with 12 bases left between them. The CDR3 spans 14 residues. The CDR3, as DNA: TGTGCCAGCAGTCCCGAATATCGAAATTCACCCCTCCACTTT. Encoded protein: CASSPEYRNSPLHF.

CDR3: CASSQEKQGNTEAFF. CDR3 sequence (DNA): TGCGCCAGCAGCCAAGAAAAACAGGGTAACACTGAAGCTTTCTTT. The chain combines TRBV4-1 with TRBJ1-1, with TRBD1 as a possible D gene (6 bases). The CDR3 is 15 amino acids. The V gene's germline CDR1 is MGHRA and CDR2 YSYEKL. V was pared by 0 bases and J by 2 bases, with 10 bases between.

DNA of the CDR3: TGCAGCGTCAGACTCTGGGCGGGGGGGGCGGAGACCCAGTACTTC. Protein sequence: CSVRLWAGGAETQYF. The chain couples TRBV29-1 to TRBJ2-5, with 9 bases lining up with TRBD2. The V and J ends lost 6 bases and 5 bases, in that order; junction bases with no gene match: 13. There are 15 residues in the CDR3. CDR1 and CDR2 from the germline V gene are SQVTM and ANQGSEA.

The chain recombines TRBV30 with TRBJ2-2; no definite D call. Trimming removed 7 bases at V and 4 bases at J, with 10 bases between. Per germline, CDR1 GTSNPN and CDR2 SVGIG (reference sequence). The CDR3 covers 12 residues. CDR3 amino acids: CALGLTTGELFF. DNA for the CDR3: TGTGCCTTAGGGCTGACCACCGGGGAGCTGTTTTTT.

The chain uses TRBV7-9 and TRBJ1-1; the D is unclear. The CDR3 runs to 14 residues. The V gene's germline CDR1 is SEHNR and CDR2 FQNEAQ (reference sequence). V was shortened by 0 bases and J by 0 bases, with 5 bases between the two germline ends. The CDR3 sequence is CASSLAHMNTEAFF. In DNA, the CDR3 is TGTGCCAGCAGCTTAGCGCACATGAACACTGAAGCTTTCTTT.

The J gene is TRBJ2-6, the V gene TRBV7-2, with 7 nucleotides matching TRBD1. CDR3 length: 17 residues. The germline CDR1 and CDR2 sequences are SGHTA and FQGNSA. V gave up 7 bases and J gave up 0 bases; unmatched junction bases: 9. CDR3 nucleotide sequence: TGTGCCAGCAACCTGGACAGGCGAGACTCTGGGGCCAACGTCCTGACTTTC. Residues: CASNLDRRDSGANVLTF.

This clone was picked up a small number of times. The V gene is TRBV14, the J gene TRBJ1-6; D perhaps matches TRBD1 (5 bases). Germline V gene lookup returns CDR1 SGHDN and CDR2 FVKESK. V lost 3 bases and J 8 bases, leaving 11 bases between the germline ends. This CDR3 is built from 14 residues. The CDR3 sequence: CASSQGVQYSPLHF. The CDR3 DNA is TGTGCCAGCAGCCAGGGGGTGCAGTATTCACCCCTCCACTTT.

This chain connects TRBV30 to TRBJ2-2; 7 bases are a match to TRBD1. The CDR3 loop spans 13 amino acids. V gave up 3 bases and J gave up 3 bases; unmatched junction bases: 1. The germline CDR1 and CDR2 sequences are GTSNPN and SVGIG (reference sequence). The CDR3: CAWRGQDTGELFF. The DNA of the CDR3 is TGTGCCTGGAGAGGACAGGACACCGGGGAGCTGTTTTTT.

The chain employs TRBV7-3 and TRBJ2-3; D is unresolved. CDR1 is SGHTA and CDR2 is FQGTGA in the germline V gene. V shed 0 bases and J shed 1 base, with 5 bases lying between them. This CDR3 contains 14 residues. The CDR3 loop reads CASSLTGRTDTQYF. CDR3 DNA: TGTGCCAGCAGCTTAACTGGTCGCACAGATACGCAGTATTTT.

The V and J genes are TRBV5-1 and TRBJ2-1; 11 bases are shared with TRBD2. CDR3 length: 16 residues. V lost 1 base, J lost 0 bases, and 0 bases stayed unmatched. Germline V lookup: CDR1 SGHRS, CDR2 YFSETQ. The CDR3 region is CASSLTSGSSYNEQFF. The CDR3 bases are TGCGCCAGCAGCTTGACTAGCGGGAGCTCCTACAATGAGCAGTTCTTC.

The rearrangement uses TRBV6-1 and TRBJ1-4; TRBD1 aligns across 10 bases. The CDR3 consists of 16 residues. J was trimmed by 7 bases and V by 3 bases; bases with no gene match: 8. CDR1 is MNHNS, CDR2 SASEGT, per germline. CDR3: CASSERPGQGSEKLFF. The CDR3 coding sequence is TGTGCCAGCAGTGAGAGACCGGGACAGGGGAGTGAAAAACTGTTTTTT.

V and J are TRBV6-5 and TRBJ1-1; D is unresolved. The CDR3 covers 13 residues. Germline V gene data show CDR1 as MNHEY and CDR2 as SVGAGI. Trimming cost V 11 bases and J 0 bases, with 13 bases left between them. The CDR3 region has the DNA TGTGCCTCGAGGCGGCGGATGAACACTGAAGCTTTCTTT. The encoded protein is CASRRRMNTEAFF.